One and the same sample provided the 5 T cell receptor beta chains below, sequenced in a study of control samples from healthy donors and cancer patients. Sequencing was performed with immunoSEQ multiplex PCR; in TCRdb, only in-frame clones are kept and a portion is missing. The sample lists about 75,000 clones; about 95% were seen once. The specimen sequenced was blood. The receptors originated from a middle-aged woman in good health.

The chain recombines TRBV6-4 with TRBJ1-2; D uncertain. With 3 bases removed from V and 7 bases from J, the gap between germline ends came to 12 bases. The CDR3 length is 13 residues. Germline loops: CDR1 MRHNA, CDR2 SNTAGT. CDR3 in DNA: TGTGCCAGCAGTGAGACGGCCGGCGGTGGCTACACCTTC. Translated: CASSETAGGGYTF.

In DNA, the CDR3 is TGTGCCAGCAGTTTCAGGGGGCGAGGAGAGACCCAGTACTTC. Amino acids: CASSFRGRGETQYF. V usage is TRBV27 and J usage is TRBJ2-5; 8 bases agree with TRBD1. This CDR3 is 14 amino acids long. Germline CDR1 MNHEY, CDR2 SMNVEV (reference sequence). V lost 3 bases and J lost 4; bases outside the gene matches: 4.

On this clone itself: Relative to the germline gene, one junction end is altered; a read error may explain this. Other DNA sequences from this sample encode an identical CDR3 as well. The chain links TRBV5-1 to TRBJ2-5; 9 positions agree with TRBD1. This CDR3 comprises 15 residues. CDR1 and CDR2 from the germline V gene are SGHRS and YFSETQ. For the CDR3, the DNA is TGCGCCAGCAGCTTAGTACCGGGACAGGGAGAGACCCAATACTTC. It specifies CASSLVPGQGETQYF.

The chain combines TRBV19 with TRBJ2-1; 9 bases line up with TRBD1. The germline V gene encodes CDR1 LNHDA and CDR2 SQIVND (reference sequence). V shed 7 bases and J 4 bases; nucleotides not matched to a gene: 11. The length of the CDR3 is 16 residues. The CDR3: CASNSGVGQGYNEQFF. CDR3 sequence (DNA): TGTGCCAGTAATAGCGGCGTCGGACAGGGGTACAATGAGCAGTTCTTC.

The chain couples TRBV7-9 to TRBJ1-6, with 7 bases that match TRBD1. This CDR3 has 15 amino acids. CDR1 is SEHNR, CDR2 FQNEAQ, per germline (reference sequence). V gave up 5 bases and J gave up 8 bases; unmatched junction bases: 9. The CDR3 protein is CASSPRQGTHSPLHF. CDR3 bases: TGTGCCAGCAGCCCTCGACAGGGAACGCATTCACCCCTCCACTTT. Using reference TRBV7-9 and TRBJ1-6 for the parts outside the CDR3, the full variable domain is DTGVSQNPRHKITKRGQNVTFRCDPISEHNRLYWYRQTLGQGPEFLTYFQNEAQLEKSRLLSDRFSAERPKGSFSTLEIQRTEQGDSAMYLCASSPRQGTHSPLHFGNGTRLTVT.